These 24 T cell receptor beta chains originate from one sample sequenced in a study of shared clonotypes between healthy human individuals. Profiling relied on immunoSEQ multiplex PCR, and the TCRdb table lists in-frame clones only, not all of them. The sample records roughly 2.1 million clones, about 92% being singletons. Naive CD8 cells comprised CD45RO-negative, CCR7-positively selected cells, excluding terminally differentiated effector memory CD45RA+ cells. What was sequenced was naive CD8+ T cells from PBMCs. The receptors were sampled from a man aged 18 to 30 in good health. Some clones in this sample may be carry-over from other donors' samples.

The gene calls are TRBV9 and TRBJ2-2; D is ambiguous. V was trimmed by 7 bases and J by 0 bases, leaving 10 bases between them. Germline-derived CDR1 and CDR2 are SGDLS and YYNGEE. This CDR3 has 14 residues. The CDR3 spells CASSEVPNTGELFF. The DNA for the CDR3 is TGTGCCAGCTCCGAAGTACCGAACACCGGGGAGCTGTTTTTT.

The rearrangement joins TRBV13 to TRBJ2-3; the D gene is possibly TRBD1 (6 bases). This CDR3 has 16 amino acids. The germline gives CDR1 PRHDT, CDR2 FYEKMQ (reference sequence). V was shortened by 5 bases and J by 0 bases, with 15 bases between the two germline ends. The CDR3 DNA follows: TGTGCCAGCAGCAGCTCCGGGACACTTAGCACAGATACGCAGTATTTT. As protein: CASSSSGTLSTDTQYF. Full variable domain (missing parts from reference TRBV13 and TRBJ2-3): AAGVIQSPRHLIKEKRETATLKCYPIPRHDTVYWYQQGPGQDPQFLISFYEKMQSDKGSIPDRFSAQQFSDYHSELNMSSLELGDSALYFCASSSSGTLSTDTQYFGPGTRLTVL.

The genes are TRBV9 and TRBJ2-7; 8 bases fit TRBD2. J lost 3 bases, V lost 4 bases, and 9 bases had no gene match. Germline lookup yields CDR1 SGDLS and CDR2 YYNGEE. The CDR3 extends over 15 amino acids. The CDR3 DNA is TGTGCCAGCAGCATGACCCCGGGACTAGGCTACGAGCAGTACTTC. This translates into CASSMTPGLGYEQYF.

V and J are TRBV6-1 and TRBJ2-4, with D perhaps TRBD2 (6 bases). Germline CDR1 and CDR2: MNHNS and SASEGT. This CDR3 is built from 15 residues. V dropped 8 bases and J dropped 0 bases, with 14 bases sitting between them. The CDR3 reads CASFPGLLAKNIQYF. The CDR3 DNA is TGTGCCAGCTTCCCGGGACTCCTAGCCAAAAACATTCAGTACTTC.

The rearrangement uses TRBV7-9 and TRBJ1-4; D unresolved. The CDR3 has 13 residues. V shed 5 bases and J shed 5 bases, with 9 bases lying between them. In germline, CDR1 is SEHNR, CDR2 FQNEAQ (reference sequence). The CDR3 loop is CASSEPLNEKLFF. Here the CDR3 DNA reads TGTGCCAGCAGCGAGCCCTTGAATGAAAAACTGTTTTTT.

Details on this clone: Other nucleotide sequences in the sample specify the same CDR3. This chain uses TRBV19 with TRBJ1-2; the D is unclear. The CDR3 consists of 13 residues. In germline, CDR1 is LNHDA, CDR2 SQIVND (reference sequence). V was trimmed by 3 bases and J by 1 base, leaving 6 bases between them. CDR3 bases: TGTGCCAGTAGTATCGGCCTTAACTATGGCTACACCTTC. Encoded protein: CASSIGLNYGYTF.

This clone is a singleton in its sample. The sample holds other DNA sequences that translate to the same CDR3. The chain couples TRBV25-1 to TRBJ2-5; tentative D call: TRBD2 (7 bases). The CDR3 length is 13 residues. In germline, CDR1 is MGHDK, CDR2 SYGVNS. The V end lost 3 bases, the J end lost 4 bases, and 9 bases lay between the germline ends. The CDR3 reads CASSEGGGETQYF. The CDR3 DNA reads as TGTGCCAGCAGTGAGGGAGGGGGAGAGACCCAGTACTTC.

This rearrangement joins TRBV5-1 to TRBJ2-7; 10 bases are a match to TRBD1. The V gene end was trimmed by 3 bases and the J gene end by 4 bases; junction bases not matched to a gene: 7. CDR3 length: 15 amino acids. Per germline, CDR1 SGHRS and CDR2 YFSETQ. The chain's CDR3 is CASSSRTGGTYEQYF. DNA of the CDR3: TGCGCCAGCAGCTCCCGGACAGGGGGAACGTACGAGCAGTACTTC. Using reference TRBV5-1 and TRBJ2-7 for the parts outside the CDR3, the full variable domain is KAGVTQTPRYLIKTRGQQVTLSCSPISGHRSVSWYQQTPGQGLQFLFEYFSETQRNKGNFPGRFSGRQFSNSRSEMNVSTLELGDSALYLCASSSRTGGTYEQYFGPGTRLTVT.

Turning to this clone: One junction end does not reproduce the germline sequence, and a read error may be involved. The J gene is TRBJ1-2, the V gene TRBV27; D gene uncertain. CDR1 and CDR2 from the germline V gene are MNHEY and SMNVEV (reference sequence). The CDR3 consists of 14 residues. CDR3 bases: TGTGCCAGCAGTTTATCGATCGGTAGTCGCGGCTCGGTCTTC. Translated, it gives CASSLSIGSRGSVF.

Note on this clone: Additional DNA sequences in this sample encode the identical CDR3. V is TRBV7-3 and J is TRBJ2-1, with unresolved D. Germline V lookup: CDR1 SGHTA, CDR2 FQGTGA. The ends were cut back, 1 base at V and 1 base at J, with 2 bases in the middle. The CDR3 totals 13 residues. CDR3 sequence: CASSLSSYNEQFF. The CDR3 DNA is TGTGCCAGCAGCTTAAGTTCCTACAATGAGCAGTTCTTC. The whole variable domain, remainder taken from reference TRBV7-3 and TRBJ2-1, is GAGVSQTPSNKVTEKGKYVELRCDPISGHTALYWYRQSLGQGPEFLIYFQGTGAADDSGLPNDRFFAVRPEGSVSTLKIQRTERGDSAVYLCASSLSSYNEQFFGPGTRLTVL.

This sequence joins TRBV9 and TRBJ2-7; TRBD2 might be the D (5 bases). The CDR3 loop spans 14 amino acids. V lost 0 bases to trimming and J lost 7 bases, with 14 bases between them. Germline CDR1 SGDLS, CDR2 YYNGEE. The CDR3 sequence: CASSVGRGMEEQYF. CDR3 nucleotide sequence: TGTGCCAGCAGCGTAGGTCGGGGAATGGAGGAGCAGTACTTC.

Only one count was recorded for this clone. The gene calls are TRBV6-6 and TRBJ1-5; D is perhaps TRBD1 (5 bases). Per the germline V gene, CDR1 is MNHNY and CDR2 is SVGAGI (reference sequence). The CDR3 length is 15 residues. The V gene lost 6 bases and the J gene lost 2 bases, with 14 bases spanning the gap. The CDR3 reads CASSPGGSGNQPQHF. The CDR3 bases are TGTGCCAGCAGCCCTGGGGGGTCGGGCAATCAGCCCCAGCATTTT.

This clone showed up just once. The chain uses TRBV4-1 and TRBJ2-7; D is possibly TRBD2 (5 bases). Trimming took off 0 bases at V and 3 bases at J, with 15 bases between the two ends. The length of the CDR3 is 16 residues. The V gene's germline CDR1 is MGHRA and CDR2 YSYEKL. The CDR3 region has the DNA TGCGCCAGCAGCCAAGAATCCGGGCGGGCTTACTACGAGCAGTACTTC. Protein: CASSQESGRAYYEQYF.

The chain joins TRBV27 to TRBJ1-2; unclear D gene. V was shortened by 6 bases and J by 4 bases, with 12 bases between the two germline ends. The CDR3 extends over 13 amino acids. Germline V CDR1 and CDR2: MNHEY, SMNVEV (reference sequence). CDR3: CASSFGMSYGYTF. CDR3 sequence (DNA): TGTGCCAGCAGCTTCGGAATGAGCTATGGCTACACCTTC.

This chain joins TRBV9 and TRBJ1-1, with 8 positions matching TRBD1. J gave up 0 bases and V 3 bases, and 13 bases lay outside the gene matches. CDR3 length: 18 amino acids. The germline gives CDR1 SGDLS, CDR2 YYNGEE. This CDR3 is CASSDPEGQGQVNTEAFF. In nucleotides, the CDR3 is TGTGCCAGCAGCGATCCTGAGGGGCAGGGACAGGTGAACACTGAAGCTTTCTTT.

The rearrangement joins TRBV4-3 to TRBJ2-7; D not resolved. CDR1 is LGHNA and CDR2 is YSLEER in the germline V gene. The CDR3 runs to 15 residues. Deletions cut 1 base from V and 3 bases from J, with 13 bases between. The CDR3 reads CASSQGIGRVYEQYF. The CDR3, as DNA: TGCGCCAGCAGCCAAGGGATTGGGCGAGTCTACGAGCAGTACTTC.

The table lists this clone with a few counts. CDR3 residues: CASSLAGGLTEAFF. The CDR3 region has the DNA TGTGCCAGCAGCTTAGCCGGGGGGCTAACTGAAGCTTTCTTT. This sequence joins TRBV7-9 and TRBJ1-1; D may be TRBD1 (6 bases). V lost 0 bases to trimming and J lost 5 bases, with 10 bases between them. This CDR3 comprises 14 residues. CDR1 is SEHNR, CDR2 FQNEAQ, per germline (reference sequence).

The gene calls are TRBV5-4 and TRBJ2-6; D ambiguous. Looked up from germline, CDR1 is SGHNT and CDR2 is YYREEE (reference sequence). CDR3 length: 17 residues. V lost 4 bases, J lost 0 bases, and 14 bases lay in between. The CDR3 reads CASSPLRLNSGANVLTF. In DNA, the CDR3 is TGTGCCAGCAGCCCTCTCCGCCTGAACTCTGGGGCCAACGTCCTGACTTTC.

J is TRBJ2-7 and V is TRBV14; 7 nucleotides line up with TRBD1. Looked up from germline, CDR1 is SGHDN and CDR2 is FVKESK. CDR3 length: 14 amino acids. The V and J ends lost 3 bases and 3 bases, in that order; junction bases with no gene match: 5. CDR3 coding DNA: TGTGCCAGCAGCCAGTATCGACAGGGCTACGAGCAGTACTTC. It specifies CASSQYRQGYEQYF.

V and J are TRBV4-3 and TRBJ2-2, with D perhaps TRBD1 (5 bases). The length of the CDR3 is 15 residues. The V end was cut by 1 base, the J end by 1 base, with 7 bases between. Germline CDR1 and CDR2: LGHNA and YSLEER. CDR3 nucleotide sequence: TGCGCCAGCAGCCAAGGAGGACAGAACACCGGGGAGCTGTTTTTT. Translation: CASSQGGQNTGELFF.

CDR3 in amino acids: CASSLGRGVAYNEQFF. CDR3 DNA: TGTGCCAGCAGCTTAGGGCGAGGAGTGGCCTACAATGAGCAGTTCTTC. This chain connects TRBV13 to TRBJ2-1; no definite D call. V lost 0 bases, J lost 2 bases, and 11 bases lay in between. CDR1 PRHDT and CDR2 FYEKMQ come from the germline V gene (reference sequence). This CDR3 comprises 16 residues.

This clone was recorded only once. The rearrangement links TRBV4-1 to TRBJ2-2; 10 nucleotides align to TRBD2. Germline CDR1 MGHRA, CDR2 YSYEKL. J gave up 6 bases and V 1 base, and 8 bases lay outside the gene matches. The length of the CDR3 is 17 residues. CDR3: CASSQVALAGDSGELFF. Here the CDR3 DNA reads TGCGCCAGCAGCCAAGTTGCGCTAGCGGGAGATTCCGGGGAGCTGTTTTTT.

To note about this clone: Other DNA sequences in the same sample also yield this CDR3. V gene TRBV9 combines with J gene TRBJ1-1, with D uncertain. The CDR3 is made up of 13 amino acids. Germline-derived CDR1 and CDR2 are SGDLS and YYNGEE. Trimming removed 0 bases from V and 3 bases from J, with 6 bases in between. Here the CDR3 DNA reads TGTGCCAGCAGCGTAGGTGGCCACACTGAAGCTTTCTTT. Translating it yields CASSVGGHTEAFF.

For the CDR3, the DNA is TGTGCCAGCAGTGAGACAGGGGACACTGAAGCTTTCTTT. This encodes CASSETGDTEAFF. The rearrangement links TRBV2 to TRBJ1-1; 8 nucleotides align to TRBD1. CDR3 length: 13 amino acids. V lost 3 bases and J lost 3; bases outside the gene matches: 0. From germline, CDR1 is SNHLY and CDR2 FYNNEI.